This T cell receptor beta chain derives from a study of blood T cell repertoires in COVID-19. Study details: T cells, B-cell-depleted T cells, or PBMCs provided the cDNA or gDNA that served as material.

This table comes from immunoSEQ multiplex PCR, and its TCRdb copy is limited to in-frame clones, with some not included. The table lists 300,000 to 400,000 clones, approximately 85% of them singletons, with approximately 7.9% in the top ten. Trimming removed 0 bases at V and 6 bases at J, with 6 bases between. Germline lookup yields CDR1 LGHNT and CDR2 FRNRAP. This CDR3 is 13 amino acids long. The sequenced sample consisted of peripheral blood. This chain connects TRBV12-5 to TRBJ2-1; no clear D. This TCR derives from a human donor in a cohort sampled during active COVID-19. CDR3 sequence reads: CASGLVLGNEQFF. CDR3 coding DNA: TGTGCTAGTGGTTTGGTCCTCGGCAATGAGCAGTTCTTC.